A single sample is the source of the 22 T cell receptor beta chains below, sequenced in a study of blood T cell repertoires in COVID-19. The protocol was immunoSEQ multiplex PCR, while the TCRdb copy is restricted to in-frame clones and leaves out a portion. The sample shows 380,000 or so clones, roughly 87% of them seen only once. Sequences were obtained from PBMCs or T cells enriched from blood (not recorded which). These TCRs come from a woman in her forties with acute COVID-19.

The chain joins TRBV18 to TRBJ1-2; possible D gene TRBD1, 6 bases. Germline assignment: CDR1 KGHSH and CDR2 LQKENI. The CDR3 runs to 14 residues. The V gene lost 3 bases and the J gene lost 0 bases, with 8 bases spanning the gap. The CDR3 DNA reads TGTGCCAGCTCACCGGACAGACCTAACTATGGCTACACCTTC. Amino acid sequence: CASSPDRPNYGYTF.

The rearrangement uses TRBV2 and TRBJ2-5, with TRBD2 matching over 9 bases. V gave up 7 bases and J gave up 4 bases; unmatched junction bases: 10. Germline V CDR1 and CDR2: SNHLY, FYNNEI. CDR3 length equals 15 residues. The CDR3, as DNA: TGTGCCAGCACCCTCAATAGCGGGGGAGGAGAGACCCAGTACTTC. Its protein is CASTLNSGGGETQYF. Supplemented by reference TRBV2 and TRBJ2-5, the full variable domain reads EPEVTQTPSHQVTQMGQEVILRCVPISNHLYFYWYRQILGQKVEFLVSFYNNEISEKSEIFDDQFSVERPDGSNFTLKIRSTKLEDSAMYFCASTLNSGGGETQYFGPGTRLLVL.

In DNA, the CDR3 is TGTGCCAGCAGTGAAACAGGGCAGGAGTACACTGAAGCTTTCTTT. Protein sequence: CASSETGQEYTEAFF. The chain combines TRBV2 with TRBJ1-1; D perhaps matches TRBD1 (6 bases). Trimming removed 2 bases at V and 3 bases at J, with 13 bases between. There are 15 residues in the CDR3. Germline loops: CDR1 SNHLY, CDR2 FYNNEI. The whole variable domain, remainder taken from reference TRBV2 and TRBJ1-1, is EPEVTQTPSHQVTQMGQEVILRCVPISNHLYFYWYRQILGQKVEFLVSFYNNEISEKSEIFDDQFSVERPDGSNFTLKIRSTKLEDSAMYFCASSETGQEYTEAFFGQGTRLTVV.

The DNA for the CDR3 is TGTGCCTGGAGTGGGCTGATAAACACTGAAGCTTTCTTT. Protein: CAWSGLINTEAFF. The V call is TRBV30, the J call TRBJ1-1, with no clear D. This CDR3 comprises 13 residues. Germline lookup yields CDR1 GTSNPN and CDR2 SVGIG (reference sequence). V was pared by 1 base and J by 2 bases, with 8 bases between. Drawing the rest from reference TRBV30 and TRBJ1-1, the complete variable domain is SQTIHQWPATLVQPVGSPLSLECTVEGTSNPNLYWYRQAAGRGLQLLFYSVGIGQISSEVPQNLSASRPQDRQFILSSKKLLLSDSGFYLCAWSGLINTEAFFGQGTRLTVV.

V usage is TRBV3-1 (or the pseudogene TRBV3-2) and J usage is TRBJ1-6; 7 positions match TRBD1. The CDR3 is made up of 15 amino acids. With V trimmed by 4 bases and J by 4 bases, 4 bases remained unmatched. CDR1 LGHDT and CDR2 YNNKEL come from the germline V gene (reference sequence). CDR3 DNA sequence: TGTGCCAGCAGCCGCCGGGGACAGTATAATTCACCCCTCCACTTT. Translating it yields CASSRRGQYNSPLHF.

J is TRBJ1-4 and V is TRBV4-2, with D uncertain. Germline V gene sequence: CDR1 LGHNA, CDR2 YNFKEQ. This CDR3 comprises 13 residues. Trimming pared 7 bases from V and 7 bases from J, leaving 13 bases between. Written as DNA, the CDR3 is TGTGCCAGCAACGAGGGTCTGGGTGAAAAACTGTTTTTT. This codes for CASNEGLGEKLFF.

This chain connects TRBV2 to TRBJ2-5, with 9 bases matching TRBD1. The germline V gene encodes CDR1 SNHLY and CDR2 FYNNEI. V lost 2 bases to trimming and J lost 4 bases; unmatched junction nucleotides: 5. The CDR3 covers 15 residues. CDR3: CASSETQGAGETQYF. CDR3 coding DNA: TGTGCCAGCAGTGAAACACAGGGGGCGGGAGAGACCCAGTACTTC. The full variable domain, completed using reference TRBV2 and TRBJ2-5, is EPEVTQTPSHQVTQMGQEVILRCVPISNHLYFYWYRQILGQKVEFLVSFYNNEISEKSEIFDDQFSVERPDGSNFTLKIRSTKLEDSAMYFCASSETQGAGETQYFGPGTRLLVL.

This clone was seen only a few times. This rearrangement joins TRBV30 to TRBJ1-2, with D unresolved. Trimming removed 2 bases from V and 5 bases from J, with 15 bases in between. CDR3 length equals 14 residues. CDR1 and CDR2 (germline): GTSNPN, SVGIG (reference sequence). CDR3 amino acids: CAWSRGSSGYGYTF. In nucleotides, the CDR3 is TGTGCCTGGAGTCGAGGGAGCAGTGGGTATGGCTACACCTTC. The complete variable domain, with remaining parts taken from reference TRBV30 and TRBJ1-2, reads SQTIHQWPATLVQPVGSPLSLECTVEGTSNPNLYWYRQAAGRGLQLLFYSVGIGQISSEVPQNLSASRPQDRQFILSSKKLLLSDSGFYLCAWSRGSSGYGYTFGSGTRLTVV.

The rearrangement joins TRBV6-4 to TRBJ1-2, with TRBD1 matching 9 bases. V dropped 5 bases and J dropped 8; count of bases not matched to a gene: 9. Germline assignment: CDR1 MRHNA and CDR2 SNTAGT. The CDR3 loop spans 14 amino acids. The chain's CDR3 is CASSMEDRGYGYTF. Written as DNA, the CDR3 is TGTGCCAGCAGTATGGAGGACAGGGGTTACGGCTACACCTTC.

The rearrangement links TRBV5-1 to TRBJ1-3; a possible D gene is TRBD1 (5 bases). This CDR3 has 16 residues. Germline assignment: CDR1 SGHRS and CDR2 YFSETQ. The germline V and J ends were trimmed by 0 bases and 3 bases, with 13 bases remaining between them. DNA for the CDR3: TGCGCCAGCAGCTTGGCTGGGGCGAAGTATGGAAACACCATATATTTT. The encoded protein is CASSLAGAKYGNTIYF. The full variable domain, with the rest looked up from reference TRBV5-1 and TRBJ1-3, is KAGVTQTPRYLIKTRGQQVTLSCSPISGHRSVSWYQQTPGQGLQFLFEYFSETQRNKGNFPGRFSGRQFSNSRSEMNVSTLELGDSALYLCASSLAGAKYGNTIYFGEGSWLTVV.

Notes on this clone: This sample includes further DNA sequences coding for the same CDR3. This chain links TRBV5-4 with TRBJ1-3, with no clear D. This CDR3 region has 14 residues. V was cut by 0 bases and J by 3 bases, with 7 bases left in between. Per the germline V gene, CDR1 is SGHNT and CDR2 is YYREEE (reference sequence). Written as DNA, the CDR3 is TGTGCCAGCAGCTTGGACAGTAGTGGAAACACCATATATTTT. Translating it yields CASSLDSSGNTIYF. The whole variable domain, remainder taken from reference TRBV5-4 and TRBJ1-3, is ETGVTQSPTHLIKTRGQQVTLRCSSQSGHNTVSWYQQALGQGPQFIFQYYREEENGRGNFPPRFSGLQFPNYSSELNVNALELDDSALYLCASSLDSSGNTIYFGEGSWLTVV.

The CDR3 DNA reads as TGTGCCAGCAGCACGACAGGGGGTGGTAACACTGAAGCTTTCTTT. Its protein product is CASSTTGGGNTEAFF. The J gene is TRBJ1-1, the V gene TRBV7-6; TRBD1 agrees at 9 bases. The CDR3 has 15 amino acids. Germline V gene sequence: CDR1 SGHVS, CDR2 FNYEAQ. V lost 5 bases to trimming and J lost 2 bases; unmatched junction nucleotides: 6. The full variable domain, in which reference TRBV7-6 and TRBJ1-1 provide the parts outside the CDR3, is GAGVSQSPRYKVTKRGQDVALRCDPISGHVSLYWYRQALGQGPEFLTYFNYEAQQDKSGLPNDRFSAERPEGSISTLTIQRTEQRDSAMYRCASSTTGGGNTEAFFGQGTRLTVV.

The chain recombines TRBV15 with TRBJ2-1; the match to TRBD2 covers 7 bases. There are 16 residues in the CDR3. In germline, CDR1 is LNHNV, CDR2 YYDKDF (reference sequence). Germline trimming cut 1 base from V and 4 bases from J; bases unmatched to any gene: 7. The CDR3 spells CATSRGLQGGYNEQFF. The CDR3 DNA is TGTGCCACCAGCAGAGGGTTGCAGGGAGGGTACAATGAGCAGTTCTTC.

The chain has TRBV15 and TRBJ2-7; no reliable D call. The CDR3 totals 15 residues. V shed 1 base and J shed 0 bases, with 10 bases lying between them. Germline V lookup: CDR1 LNHNV, CDR2 YYDKDF (reference sequence). CDR3 amino acids: CATSRGGGSSYEQYF. The CDR3 coding sequence is TGTGCCACCAGCAGAGGTGGCGGCAGCTCCTACGAGCAGTACTTC.

This chain joins TRBV5-5 and TRBJ2-7, with 9 bases that match TRBD1. Germline CDR1 SGHKS, CDR2 YYEKEE (reference sequence). The CDR3 runs to 14 residues. J was trimmed by 7 bases and V by 3 bases; bases with no gene match: 8. CDR3 amino acids: CASSSGDRVGEQYF. The CDR3 DNA follows: TGTGCCAGCAGCTCTGGGGACAGGGTTGGTGAGCAGTACTTC.

This clone appeared once. The genes are TRBV27 and TRBJ2-3; 7 bases map to TRBD1. This CDR3 spans 14 amino acids. Trimming removed 7 bases from V and 1 base from J; junction bases left unmatched: 5. From germline, CDR1 is MNHEY and CDR2 SMNVEV (reference sequence). The CDR3 here is CASKDTGGTDTQYF. The DNA for the CDR3 is TGTGCCAGCAAGGACACAGGGGGCACAGATACGCAGTATTTT.

This clone has more than one count but fewer than ten. Other DNA sequences from this sample encode an identical CDR3 as well. The chain recombines TRBV5-1 with TRBJ2-7; D is unresolved. Germline V gives CDR1 SGHRS, CDR2 YFSETQ. V was pared by 2 bases and J by 1 base, with 7 bases between. CDR3 length equals 13 residues. The CDR3 coding sequence is TGCGCCAGCAGCTTTCGTTCTTCCTACGAGCAGTACTTC. This codes for CASSFRSSYEQYF.

This rearrangement joins TRBV5-1 to TRBJ2-1; D not resolved. This CDR3 region has 15 residues. Germline-derived CDR1 and CDR2 are SGHRS and YFSETQ. Trimming shortened V by 0 bases and J by 0 bases, and 7 bases separated the two germline ends. CDR3 loop: CASSLGQNSYNEQFF. DNA for the CDR3: TGCGCCAGCAGCTTGGGGCAGAACTCCTACAATGAGCAGTTCTTC.

The chain couples TRBV6-5 to TRBJ1-2; a possible D gene is TRBD1 (6 bases). There are 13 residues in the CDR3. CDR1 MNHEY and CDR2 SVGAGI come from the germline V gene. V lost 6 bases and J lost 5, with 13 bases in between. The CDR3 sequence: CASRSDSLYGYTF. The CDR3 DNA sequence: TGTGCCAGCAGATCGGACAGCCTGTATGGCTACACCTTC.

V gene TRBV11-2 combines with J gene TRBJ1-4, with TRBD1 as a possible D gene (5 bases). The CDR3 is 16 amino acids. The V gene lost 1 base and the J gene lost 5 bases, with 14 bases spanning the gap. CDR1 is SGHAT, CDR2 FQNNGV, per germline. CDR3 residues: CASSLAHRTPNEKLFF. CDR3 nucleotides: TGTGCCAGCAGCTTAGCCCATCGGACACCAAATGAAAAACTGTTTTTT. Drawing the rest from reference TRBV11-2 and TRBJ1-4, the complete variable domain is EAGVAQSPRYKIIEKRQSVAFWCNPISGHATLYWYQQILGQGPKLLIQFQNNGVVDDSQLPKDRFSAERLKGVDSTLKIQPAKLEDSAVYLCASSLAHRTPNEKLFFGSGTQLSVL.

The chain uses TRBV5-1 and TRBJ2-3, with D uncertain. Trimming cost V 4 bases and J 4 bases, with 13 bases left between them. Germline V gene data show CDR1 as SGHRS and CDR2 as YFSETQ. The CDR3 is 14 amino acids. DNA of the CDR3: TGCGCCAGCAGCCCAGCTAGTGTTGCAGATACGCAGTATTTT. Protein sequence: CASSPASVADTQYF.

As concerns this clone: This same CDR3 is encoded by further DNA sequences in the sample. The rearrangement uses TRBV3-1 (or the pseudogene TRBV3-2) and TRBJ2-1; 14 bases are a match to TRBD2. The CDR3 is 15 residues long. In germline, CDR1 is LGHDT, CDR2 YNNKEL (reference sequence). Trimming removed 3 bases from V and 7 bases from J; junction bases left unmatched: 2. The CDR3 region is CASSQTSGGANEQFF. CDR3 nucleotides: TGTGCCAGCAGCCAGACTAGCGGGGGGGCGAATGAGCAGTTCTTC.